The 14 T cell receptor beta chains in this list originate from one sample, sequenced in a study of T cells in women clearing cervical HPV infection. Repertoires were generated with immunoSEQ multiplex PCR, while TCRdb's copy carries only in-frame clones and drops some. This table holds 25,000 to 30,000 clones. The sample was blood buffy coat. These receptors were collected from a woman aged 18 to 75 with a cervical HPV16 infection that either progressed to CIN3+ or cleared (not recorded which).

As regards this clone: Read sequence stops 3 residues before the CDR3 end, and the germline J gene provides the missing end. The V call is TRBV24-1, the J call TRBJ2-3; 14 nucleotides line up with TRBD2. The CDR3 is made up of 19 amino acids. Germline V lookup: CDR1 KGHDR, CDR2 SFDVKD. The V gene end was trimmed by 4 bases and the J gene end by 3 bases; junction bases not matched to a gene: 11. The sequenced part of the CDR3 DNA is TGTGCCACCAGTGACATCGCGGGACTAGCGGGAGTTGGGACAGATACG. This codes for CATSDIAGLAGVGTDT. The whole CDR3 protein reads CATSDIAGLAGVGTDTQYF.

Regarding this clone: The sequence runs out 3 residues before the end of the CDR3; the remainder is reconstructed from the germline J gene. This chain connects TRBV6-4 to TRBJ2-1; no definite D call. The CDR3 has 16 residues. Germline V lookup: CDR1 MRHNA, CDR2 SNTAGT. V gave up 0 bases and J gave up 2 bases, with 11 bases separating them. The CDR3 region is CASSDSNQNTYNEQFF. Incomplete CDR3 DNA: TGTGCCAGCAGTGACTCGAATCAGAATACCTACAATGAG.

Remarks on this clone: Sequencing ends 3 residues short of the CDR3 end; the germline J gene provides the rest. V usage is TRBV5-1 and J usage is TRBJ2-2, with D perhaps matching TRBD1 (6 bases). CDR1 and CDR2 from the germline V gene are SGHRS and YFSETQ. V lost 2 bases and J 5 bases, leaving 25 bases between the germline ends. The length of the CDR3 is 19 residues. The sequenced part of the CDR3 DNA is TGCGCCAGCAGCTTAAAACAGGGTATCACGCGATTGGGTACCGGGGAG. Translating it yields CASSLKQGITRLGTGE. The full CDR3 reads CASSLKQGITRLGTGELFF.

Note on this clone: The CDR3 end is not reached by the read, which stops 3 residues before it; the germline J gene fills it in. The gene calls are TRBV6-2 or TRBV6-3 and TRBJ2-2, with 10 nucleotides matching TRBD1. CDR1 and CDR2 from the germline V gene are MNHEY and SVGEGT. The CDR3 runs to 16 residues. The J segment lost 7 bases and the V segment lost 9 bases, leaving 14 bases of the junction unmatched. Here the CDR3 reads CARGRDRGRNYGELFF. CDR3 bases read: TGTGCCAGGGGCCGGGACAGGGGCCGAAATTACGGGGAG.

Note on this clone: Read sequence stops 3 residues before the CDR3 end, and the germline J gene provides the missing end. This chain uses TRBV7-6 with TRBJ2-2, with a weak D call TRBD1 (6 bases). This CDR3 contains 13 residues. Per germline, CDR1 SGHVS and CDR2 FNYEAQ. Incomplete CDR3 DNA: TGTGCCAGCAGCTTAGCAAAGGGGGAAAAG. Residues: CASSLAKGEK. The whole CDR3 sequence reads CASSLAKGEKLFF. Supplemented by reference TRBV7-6 and TRBJ2-2, the full variable domain reads GAGVSQSPRYKVTKRGQDVALRCDPISGHVSLYWYRQALGQGPEFLTYFNYEAQQDKSGLPNDRFSAERPEGSISTLTIQRTEQRDSAMYRCASSLAKGEKLFFGEGSRLTVL.

On this clone itself: The read halts 3 residues ahead of the CDR3 end, with the missing end drawn from the germline J gene. V and J are TRBV7-2 and TRBJ2-3; a possible D gene is TRBD1 (6 bases). CDR1 and CDR2 (germline): SGHTA, FQGNSA. The V gene lost 7 bases and the J gene lost 4 bases, with 18 bases spanning the gap. This CDR3 is 15 amino acids long. The DNA read from the CDR3 is TGTGCCAGCACCATCTACAGGGTAGGGGCAGATACG. Translated: CASTIYRVGADT. The entire CDR3 reads CASTIYRVGADTQYF.

Notes on this clone: From the germline J gene comes the end of the CDR3, since the read stops 3 residues before it. The J gene is TRBJ2-1, the V gene TRBV12-3 or TRBV12-4; D is possibly TRBD2 (5 bases). V was cut by 6 bases and J by 2 bases, with 11 bases left in between. The CDR3 has 14 amino acids. CDR3 amino acids: CASRYRGAYNEQFF. The covered CDR3 bases are TGTGCCAGCAGGTATCGGGGAGCCTACAATGAG.

With respect to this clone: With the read ending 3 residues before the CDR3 end, the germline J gene is used to fill in that end. The chain uses TRBV20-1 and TRBJ2-5, with D perhaps matching TRBD1 (6 bases). The V end lost 3 bases, the J end lost 5 bases, and 16 bases lay between the germline ends. The length of the CDR3 is 14 residues. Germline V gene sequence: CDR1 DFQATT, CDR2 SNEGSKA (reference sequence). The sequenced CDR3 bases are TGCAGTGCTAGTAGGGACACCCAGGCGGAGACC. It translates to CSASRDTQAET. In full, the CDR3 is CSASRDTQAETQYF.

Concerning this clone: The sequenced fragment ends 3 residues before the CDR3 boundary, so the rest is inferred from the germline J gene. The chain carries TRBV28 and TRBJ2-3, with 8 bases matching TRBD2. V shed 6 bases, J shed 0 bases, and the junction held 5 bases outside the gene matches. This CDR3 is 15 amino acids long. Germline lookup yields CDR1 MDHEN and CDR2 SYDVKM. Incomplete CDR3 DNA: TGTGCCAGCAGCTCTCCTAGCGGGAGCACAGATACG. This codes for CASSSPSGSTDT. Given in full, the CDR3 is CASSSPSGSTDTQYF.

Comments on this clone: The sequenced fragment ends 3 residues before the CDR3 boundary, so the rest is inferred from the germline J gene. The chain joins TRBV20-1 to TRBJ2-3, with D uncertain. Germline loops: CDR1 DFQATT, CDR2 SNEGSKA (reference sequence). This CDR3 is built from 11 residues. Trimming shortened V by 0 bases and J by 5 bases, and 3 bases separated the two germline ends. CDR3 sequence reads: CSARDLDTQYF. CDR3 DNA (partial): TGCAGTGCTAGAGATCTAGATACG.

Worth noting for this clone: One junction end does not reproduce the germline sequence, and a read error may be involved. The read gets to within 3 residues of the CDR3 end, and the germline J gene fills in the rest. The chain carries TRBV14 and TRBJ1-2; D is ambiguous. Germline V gene data show CDR1 as SGHDN and CDR2 as FVKESK. This CDR3 is 14 amino acids long. This CDR3 reads CASSPRTSLYVYTF. The CDR3 bases that were read are TGTGCCAGCAGCCCTAGAACATCTCTCTATGTC.

Notes on this clone: The DNA ends 3 residues before the CDR3 does, and the rest of the CDR3 is filled in from the germline J gene. This rearrangement joins TRBV7-6 to TRBJ1-2, with D possibly TRBD1 on 6 matching bases. Germline lookup yields CDR1 SGHVS and CDR2 FNYEAQ. This CDR3 is built from 13 residues. The CDR3 DNA, read in part, is TGTGCCAGCAGCTTAATACAGGGAGATACC. Translated, it gives CASSLIQGDT. The whole CDR3 protein reads CASSLIQGDTYTF.

The CDR3 bases that were read are TGTGCCAGTAGTATAACTAGCGTGACCTACGAC. It yields the protein CASSITSVTYD. In full, the CDR3 reads CASSITSVTYDYTF. The J gene is TRBJ1-2, the V gene TRBV19; D is uncertain. The CDR3 goes on 3 residues after the read ends, and that part is filled in from the germline J gene. Looked up from germline, CDR1 is LNHDA and CDR2 is SQIVND (reference sequence). The CDR3 length is 14 residues.

With respect to this clone: The CDR3 goes on 3 residues after the read ends, and that part is filled in from the germline J gene. The genes are TRBV18 and TRBJ2-7; 7 bases align to TRBD1. Germline CDR1 KGHSH, CDR2 LQKENI. With V trimmed by 5 bases and J by 2 bases, 9 bases remained unmatched. The length of the CDR3 is 15 residues. CDR3 in amino acids: CASSSGTAVTYEQYF. Incomplete CDR3 DNA: TGTGCCAGCTCATCTGGGACAGCCGTTACCTACGAG.